The 8 T cell receptor beta chains below come from one sample, sequenced in a study of blood T cell repertoires in COVID-19. Generated by immunoSEQ multiplex PCR, the TCRdb table keeps only in-frame clones and is missing some. The table records 150,000 to 200,000 clones, roughly 87% of them present only once. Sequenced sample: peripheral blood. The receptors originated from a woman aged 40 to 50 with acute or convalescent COVID-19.

This chain joins TRBV6-5 and TRBJ1-1, with 7 bases identical to TRBD1. Germline values: CDR1 MNHEY, CDR2 SVGAGI. The CDR3 length is 14 residues. V lost 7 bases, J lost 5 bases, and 10 bases stayed unmatched. CDR3 coding DNA: TGTGCCAGCAACCTCGACAGGGTGCAGACTGAAGCTTTCTTT. Its protein product is CASNLDRVQTEAFF.

The chain joins TRBV6-5 to TRBJ1-1; D might be TRBD1 (6 bases). Trimming cost V 7 bases and J 4 bases, with 13 bases left between them. There are 13 residues in the CDR3. Germline values: CDR1 MNHEY, CDR2 SVGAGI. The CDR3 here is CASNLGGATEAFF. The CDR3 DNA is TGTGCCAGCAATTTGGGGGGGGCCACTGAAGCTTTCTTT.

The chain has TRBV16 and TRBJ1-4; D unclear. Germline lookup yields CDR1 KGHSY and CDR2 FQNENV. V shed 0 bases and J shed 6 bases, with 11 bases lying between them. This CDR3 has 15 amino acids. The chain's CDR3 is CASSQSTDAHEKLFF. As DNA, the CDR3 is TGTGCCAGCAGCCAATCTACAGACGCTCATGAAAAACTGTTTTTT.

The chain combines TRBV7-8 with TRBJ2-7; TRBD1 aligns across 9 bases. This CDR3 has 15 residues. V lost 5 bases to trimming and J lost 6 bases; unmatched junction nucleotides: 11. CDR1 is SGHVS, CDR2 FQNEAQ, per germline. CDR3 sequence reads: CASSLRTGESSEQYF. The CDR3 coding sequence is TGTGCCAGCAGCCTACGGACAGGGGAGTCTAGCGAGCAGTACTTC.

V is TRBV3-1 (or the pseudogene TRBV3-2) and J is TRBJ1-2; 7 bases line up with TRBD1. Germline V lookup: CDR1 LGHDT, CDR2 YNNKEL (reference sequence). The V gene end was trimmed by 1 base and the J gene end by 6 bases; junction bases not matched to a gene: 5. This CDR3 is 14 amino acids long. DNA for the CDR3: TGTGCCAGCAGCCAAGTAGACAGGGAAAATGGCTACACCTTC. Its protein product is CASSQVDRENGYTF.

J is TRBJ1-4 and V is TRBV7-3; maybe TRBD1 (6 bases). The germline CDR1 and CDR2 sequences are SGHTA and FQGTGA. Trimming shortened V by 7 bases and J by 7 bases, and 19 bases separated the two germline ends. The CDR3 has 15 amino acids. The CDR3: CASTLTFSRGEKLFF. Here the CDR3 DNA reads TGTGCCAGCACCCTTACATTTTCCAGGGGTGAAAAACTGTTTTTT.

The rearrangement links TRBV7-9 to TRBJ1-6; no definite D call. Germline V gives CDR1 SEHNR, CDR2 FQNEAQ (reference sequence). With 6 bases removed from V and 5 bases from J, the gap between germline ends came to 11 bases. The CDR3 extends over 14 amino acids. The chain's CDR3 is CASRRVGDNSPLHF. The CDR3 DNA is TGTGCCAGCAGGAGAGTGGGCGATAATTCACCCCTCCACTTT.

The gene calls are TRBV6-6 and TRBJ1-4, with TRBD1 as a possible D gene (5 bases). The CDR3 contains 14 residues. With 1 base removed from V and 8 bases from J, the gap between germline ends came to 11 bases. From germline, CDR1 is MNHNY and CDR2 SVGAGI (reference sequence). DNA of the CDR3: TGTGCCAGCAGTTACTGGGGGGGAAGGGAAAAACTGTTTTTT. It is translated as CASSYWGGREKLFF.